The clone carrying this T cell receptor beta chain was recorded at least ten times. As yet, its antigen is unknown. This record belongs to a study of early T cells in non-severe SARS-CoV-2 infection. Study results and caveats: Lookups in VDJdb leaned toward anti-spike CD8 responses and missed private and CD4 specificities.

CDR3 length: 14 amino acids. V was trimmed by 3 bases and J by 7 bases, leaving 12 bases between them. Germline values: CDR1 LNHDA, CDR2 SQIVND (reference sequence). The library protocol tagged individual cDNA molecules with unique molecular identifiers. TCRdb called the 5' RACE reads again in MiXCR, with one record for every CDR3 protein. This table has roughly 58,000 distinct CDR3 sequences, 11% appearing once. Sequencing input: whole blood. This TCR came from an adult who was a healthcare worker with PCR-confirmed SARS-CoV-2 infection or an uninfected control (not recorded which). This chain links TRBV19 with TRBJ2-2; D remains unclear. The CDR3 region is CASSIGYTHGELFF. CDR3 in DNA: TGTGCCAGTAGTATCGGTTACACCCACGGGGAGCTGTTTTTT. The variable domain in full, completed from reference TRBV19 and TRBJ2-2, reads DGGITQSPKYLFRKEGQNVTLSCEQNLNHDAMYWYRQDPGQGLRLIYYSQIVNDFQKGDIAEGYSVSREKKESFPLTVTSAQKNPTAFYLCASSIGYTHGELFFGEGSRLTVL.